This T cell receptor beta chain was recovered during a study of cytomegalovirus exposure and HLA in healthy donors. Study-wide findings and caveats: Presence/absence analyses supposed approximately even sequencing depth among donors. As a later analysis revealed, the rate of TCR association differed by HLA locus, with DRB1 most and HLA-C fewest.

Comment on this clone: Its antigen is not identified.

PCR involved 60 Vbeta and 13 Jbeta primers. In the study's own analysis: Roughly 11 million shared chains were among approximately 80 million unique TCR beta chains counted in a later analysis. Produced via immunoSEQ multiplex PCR; TCRdb's table is partial and in-frame only. Clone size and V and J calls were adopted from that table, with D and trimming inferred from the DNA. The data hold approximately 210,000 clones, with roughly 82% observed a single time. The germline CDR1 and CDR2 sequences are MNHNY and SVGAGI (reference sequence). Trimming cost V 6 bases and J 1 base, with 10 bases left between them. The CDR3 length is 13 residues.

This TCR was sampled from a middle-aged man in good health and CMV-seropositive. The sample comprised PBMCs. The chain is built from TRBV6-6 and TRBJ2-7, with TRBD2 as a possible D gene (5 bases). The CDR3 DNA is TGTGCCAGCAGGGACTCTGCTTCCTACGAGCAGTACGTC. This translates into CASRDSASYEQYV.